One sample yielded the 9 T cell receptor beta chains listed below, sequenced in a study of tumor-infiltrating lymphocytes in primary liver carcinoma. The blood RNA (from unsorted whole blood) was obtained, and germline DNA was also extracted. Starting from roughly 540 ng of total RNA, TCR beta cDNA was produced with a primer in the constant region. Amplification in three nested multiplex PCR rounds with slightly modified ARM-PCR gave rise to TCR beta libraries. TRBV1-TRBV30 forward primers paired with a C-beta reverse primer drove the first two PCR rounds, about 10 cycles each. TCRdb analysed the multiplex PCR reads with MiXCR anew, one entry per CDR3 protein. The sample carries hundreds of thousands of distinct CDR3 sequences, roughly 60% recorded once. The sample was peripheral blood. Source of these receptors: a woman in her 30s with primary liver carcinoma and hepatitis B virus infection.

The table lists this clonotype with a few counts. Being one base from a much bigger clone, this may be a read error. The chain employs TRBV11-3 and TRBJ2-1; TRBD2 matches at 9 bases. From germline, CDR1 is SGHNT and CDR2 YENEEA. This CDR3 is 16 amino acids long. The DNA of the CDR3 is TGTACCAGCAGCTTGTTAGCGGGAGTAAGGCTGGTTGAGCAGTTCTTC. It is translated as CTSSLLAGVRLVEQFF.

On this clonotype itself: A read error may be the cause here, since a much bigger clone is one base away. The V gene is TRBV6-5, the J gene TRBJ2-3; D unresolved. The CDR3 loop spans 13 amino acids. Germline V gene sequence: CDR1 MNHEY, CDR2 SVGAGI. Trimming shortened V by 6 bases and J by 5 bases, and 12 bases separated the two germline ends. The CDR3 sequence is CASRQSRLDTQYF. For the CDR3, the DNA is TGTGCCAGCAGACAATCTAGACTAGATACGCAGTATTTT.

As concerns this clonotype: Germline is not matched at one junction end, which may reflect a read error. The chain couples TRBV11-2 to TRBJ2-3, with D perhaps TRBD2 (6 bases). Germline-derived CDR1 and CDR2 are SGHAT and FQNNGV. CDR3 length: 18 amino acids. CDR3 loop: CASNRPSGDGGSIDTQYF. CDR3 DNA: TGTGCCAGCAACCGCCCCAGTGGGGACGGGGGTAGCATAGATACGCAGTATTTT.

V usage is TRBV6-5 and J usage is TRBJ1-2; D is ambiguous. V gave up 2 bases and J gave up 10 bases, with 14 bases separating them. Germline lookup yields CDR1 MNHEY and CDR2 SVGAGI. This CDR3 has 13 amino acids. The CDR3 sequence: CASSYPGSRDYTF. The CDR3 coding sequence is TGTGCCAGCAGTTACCCGGGCTCGAGAGACTACACCTTC.

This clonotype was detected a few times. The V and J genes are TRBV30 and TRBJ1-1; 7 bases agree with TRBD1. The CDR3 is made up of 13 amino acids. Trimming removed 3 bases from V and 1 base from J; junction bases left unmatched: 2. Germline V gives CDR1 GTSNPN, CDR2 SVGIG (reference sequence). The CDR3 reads CAWSRGGNTEAFF. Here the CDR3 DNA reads TGTGCCTGGAGCAGGGGGGGGAACACTGAAGCTTTCTTT.

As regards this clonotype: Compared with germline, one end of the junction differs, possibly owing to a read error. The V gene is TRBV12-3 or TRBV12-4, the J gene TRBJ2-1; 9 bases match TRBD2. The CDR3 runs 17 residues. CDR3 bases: TGTGCCAGCAGTTCCTTAGGTAGCGGGAGCTCCTACAATGAGCAGCTCTTC. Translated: CASSSLGSGSSYNEQLF.

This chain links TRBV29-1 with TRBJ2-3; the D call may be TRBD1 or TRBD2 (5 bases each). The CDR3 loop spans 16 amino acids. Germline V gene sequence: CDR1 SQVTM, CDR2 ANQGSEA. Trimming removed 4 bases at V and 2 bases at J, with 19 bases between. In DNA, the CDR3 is TGCAGCGTTGCCGGTCGGGACCTTTCGGCCACAGATACGCAGTATTTT. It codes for CSVAGRDLSATDTQYF.

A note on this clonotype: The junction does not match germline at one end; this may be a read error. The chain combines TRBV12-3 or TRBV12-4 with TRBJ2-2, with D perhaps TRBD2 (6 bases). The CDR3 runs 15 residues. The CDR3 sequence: CASGLGGTGSGELFF. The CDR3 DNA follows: TGTGCCAGCGGTTTAGGCGGGACTGGGAGCGGGGAGCTGTTTTTT.

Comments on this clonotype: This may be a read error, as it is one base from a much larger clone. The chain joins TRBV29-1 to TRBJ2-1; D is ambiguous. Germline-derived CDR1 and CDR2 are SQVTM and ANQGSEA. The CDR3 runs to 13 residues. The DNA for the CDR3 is TGCAACGTTGTCGATCCATCCTACAATGAGCAGTTCTTC. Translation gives CNVVDPSYNEQFF.